Detailed here is one T cell receptor beta chain. What it binds is not known. Repertoires were generated with immunoSEQ multiplex PCR, while TCRdb's copy carries only in-frame clones and drops some. The sample lists some 98,000 clones; 70% to 80% were seen once. The sample originates from a study of cytotoxic CD8 clonotypes in ibrutinib-treated CLL. Findings of the study overall: Public clonotypes were rare and shrank or held steady on treatment. Sustained-remission patients were sampled at different times than progressing patients were.

This receptor was identified in a human donor with chronic lymphocytic leukemia. The specimen was PBMCs, collected after 12 months of ibrutinib treatment.

CDR3 region: CASSLSDGAGNEKLFF. CDR3 DNA: TGCGCCAGCAGCTTAAGTGATGGGGCGGGTAATGAAAAACTGTTTTTT. V gene TRBV5-1 combines with J gene TRBJ1-4, with D possibly being TRBD1 (5 bases). Germline lookup yields CDR1 SGHRS and CDR2 YFSETQ. The germline V and J ends were trimmed by 2 bases and 4 bases, with 15 bases remaining between them. This CDR3 region has 16 residues.